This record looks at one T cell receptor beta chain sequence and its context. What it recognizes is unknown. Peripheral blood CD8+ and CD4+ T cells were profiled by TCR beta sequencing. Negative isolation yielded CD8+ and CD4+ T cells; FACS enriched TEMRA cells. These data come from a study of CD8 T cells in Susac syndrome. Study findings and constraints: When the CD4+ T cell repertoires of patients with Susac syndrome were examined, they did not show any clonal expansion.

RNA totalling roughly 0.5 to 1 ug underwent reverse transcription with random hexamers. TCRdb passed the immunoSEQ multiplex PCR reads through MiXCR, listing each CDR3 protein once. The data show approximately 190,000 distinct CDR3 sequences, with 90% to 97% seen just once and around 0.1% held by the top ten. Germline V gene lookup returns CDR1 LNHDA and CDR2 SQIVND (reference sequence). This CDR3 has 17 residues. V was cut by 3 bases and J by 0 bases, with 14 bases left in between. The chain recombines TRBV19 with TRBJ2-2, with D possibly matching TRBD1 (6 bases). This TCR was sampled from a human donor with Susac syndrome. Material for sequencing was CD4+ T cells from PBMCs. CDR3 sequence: CASSIGVAGANTGELFF. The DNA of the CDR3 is TGTGCCAGTAGTATTGGCGTGGCAGGGGCGAACACCGGGGAGCTGTTTTTT.